This is a list of T cell receptor beta chains from one sample in a study of blood T cell repertoires in COVID-19. The data were produced by immunoSEQ multiplex PCR, yet TCRdb's version contains in-frame clones alone and is incomplete. Among around 380,000 clones listed, approximately 89% were seen once. The sample comprised PBMCs or T cells enriched from blood (not recorded which). All receptors come from a man aged 30-40 years who had recovered from COVID-19. The CDR3 runs from the conserved cysteine through the conserved F or W. Fields, in order: clone size, J gene, CDR3 length, V gene, D gene, CDR3 protein, CDR3 DNA. A D gene is named only where the DNA matches it firmly. Rows give clone size only sometimes, using once, few, many, or a class for an expanded clone.

NA | TRBJ1-6 | 14 | TRBV6-2/TRBV6-3 | NA | CASSSYSYNSPLHF | TGTGCCAGCAGTTCGTACTCCTATAATTCACCCCTCCACTTT
once | TRBJ1-5 | 14 | TRBV27 | NA | CASSFGQFNQPQHF | TGTGCCAGCAGTTTCGGACAGTTCAATCAGCCCCAGCATTTT
NA | TRBJ1-1 | 17 | TRBV5-1 | TRBD1 | CASSPSGTGDARGEAFF | TGCGCCAGCAGCCCCTCCGGGACAGGGGACGCAAGAGGTGAAGCTTTCTTT
few | TRBJ2-7 | 14 | TRBV5-4 | TRBD1 | CASSSQGQGSEQYF | TGTGCCAGCAGCTCGCAAGGACAGGGGAGCGAGCAGTACTTC
once | TRBJ2-4 | 15 | TRBV4-2 | TRBD1 | CASSQDNRGTNIQYF | TGTGCCAGCAGCCAAGATAACAGGGGAACGAACATTCAGTACTTC
NA | TRBJ1-4 | 14 | TRBV5-1 | NA | CASSPGTENEKLFF | TGCGCCAGCAGCCCCGGGACTGAGAATGAAAAACTGTTTTTT
once | TRBJ1-4 | 13 | TRBV6-5 | NA | CASREGPSEKLFF | TGTGCCAGCAGGGAGGGCCCATCGGAAAAACTGTTTTTT
NA | TRBJ1-2 | 15 | TRBV19 | NA | CASSLSWTPNYGYTF | TGTGCCAGTAGTTTATCGTGGACACCTAACTATGGCTACACCTTC
NA | TRBJ1-6 | 17 | TRBV9 | TRBD1 | CASSVDTGAKYNSPLHF | TGTGCCAGCAGCGTAGACACAGGGGCGAAATATAATTCACCCCTCCACTTT
NA | TRBJ1-5 | 16 | TRBV7-8 | NA | CASSLAWQYRNQPQHF | TGTGCCAGCAGCTTAGCATGGCAGTACCGCAATCAGCCCCAGCATTTT
NA | TRBJ1-1 | 11 | TRBV6-6 | NA | CASMRNTEAFF | TGTGCCAGCATGAGGAACACTGAAGCTTTCTTT
NA | TRBJ1-2 | 13 | TRBV6-5 | NA | CASSYGLSDGYTF | TGTGCCAGCAGTTACGGACTATCGGATGGCTACACCTTC
few | TRBJ1-5 | 15 | TRBV10-3 | NA | CAISESGNSNQPQHF | TGTGCCATCAGTGAGTCTGGCAATAGCAATCAGCCCCAGCATTTT
NA | TRBJ2-3 | 13 | TRBV18 | NA | CASSSLLRDTQYF | TGTGCCAGCTCCTCCCTTCTCCGGGATACGCAGTATTTT
NA | TRBJ1-1 | 15 | TRBV3-1/TRBV3-2 | TRBD1 | CASSRPGTGITEAFF | TGTGCCAGCAGCCGGCCAGGGACAGGGATCACTGAAGCTTTCTTT
NA | TRBJ1-6 | 18 | TRBV5-6 | TRBD1 | CASSLGETGVIYNSPLHF | TGTGCCAGCAGCTTGGGAGAGACAGGGGTTATCTATAATTCACCCCTCCACTTT
once | TRBJ2-3 | 12 | TRBV7-8 | NA | CASSQGFEAQYF | TGTGCCAGCAGCCAGGGGTTCGAGGCGCAGTATTTT
NA | TRBJ2-1 | 17 | TRBV7-9 | NA | CASSLAWGLLQDNEQFF | TGTGCCAGCAGCTTAGCGTGGGGGCTCTTGCAAGACAATGAGCAGTTCTTC
NA | TRBJ1-6 | 16 | TRBV27 | NA | CASSPSFSSYNSPLHF | TGTGCCAGCAGTCCTAGTTTCAGCTCCTATAATTCACCCCTCCACTTT
NA | TRBJ2-3 | 14 | TRBV7-9 | NA | CASSFQGSTDTQYF | TGTGCCAGCAGCTTCCAGGGATCCACAGATACGCAGTATTTT
NA | TRBJ1-1 | 16 | TRBV10-1 | NA | CASSEFASGSYTEAFF | TGCGCCAGCAGTGAGTTTGCTAGCGGATCCTACACTGAAGCTTTCTTT
NA | TRBJ2-7 | 12 | TRBV5-6 | NA | CASRGGPREQYF | TGTGCCAGCAGGGGGGGTCCTCGGGAGCAGTACTTC
NA | TRBJ2-7 | 14 | TRBV5-1 | NA | CASSFRDSGNEQYF | TGCGCCAGCAGCTTCAGGGATTCGGGCAACGAGCAGTACTTC
NA | TRBJ2-5 | 14 | TRBV11-1 | NA | CASSHHTYQETQYF | TGTGCCAGCAGCCACCACACGTACCAAGAGACCCAGTACTTC
NA | TRBJ1-2 | 13 | TRBV5-4 | NA | CATVIGQGGGYTF | TGTGCCACCGTGATAGGGCAGGGTGGCGGCTACACCTTC
NA | TRBJ2-1 | 14 | TRBV6-5 | TRBD1 | CASKSLTGANEQFF | TGTGCCAGCAAATCGTTGACAGGGGCGAATGAGCAGTTCTTC
NA | TRBJ2-3 | 15 | TRBV19 | TRBD2 | CASRPREGSTDTQYF | TGTGCCAGTCGCCCTAGGGAGGGGAGTACAGATACGCAGTATTTT
NA | TRBJ1-2 | 12 | TRBV12-3/TRBV12-4 | NA | CASHGGARTSTF | TGTGCCAGCCACGGGGGAGCCCGGACCAGCACCTTC
NA | TRBJ1-5 | 13 | TRBV19 | NA | CASSLGSNQPQHF | TGTGCCAGTAGTCTTGGCAGCAATCAGCCCCAGCATTTT
NA | TRBJ2-3 | 14 | TRBV5-1 | TRBD1 | CASSLGQGWDTQYF | TGCGCCAGCAGCTTGGGACAGGGGTGGGATACGCAGTATTTT
NA | TRBJ1-2 | 15 | TRBV11-2 | NA | CASTTSPGGNYGYTF | TGTGCCAGCACTACCTCCCCCGGGGGGAACTATGGCTACACCTTC
NA | TRBJ2-7 | 14 | TRBV5-4 | NA | CASSLVSDAGEQYF | TGTGCCAGCAGCTTGGTCAGCGACGCTGGAGAGCAGTACTTC
once | TRBJ2-2 | 15 | TRBV3-1/TRBV3-2 | NA | CASSQGVGGSGELFF | TGTGCCAGCAGCCAAGGCGTAGGGGGATCCGGGGAGCTGTTTTTT
NA | TRBJ1-2 | 11 | TRBV20-1 | NA | CSAGDSYGYTF | TGCAGTGCTGGCGACAGCTATGGCTACACCTTC
NA | TRBJ2-3 | 15 | TRBV12-5 | NA | CASGLVPISTDTQYF | TGTGCTAGTGGTTTGGTACCTATCAGCACAGATACGCAGTATTTT
once | TRBJ1-2 | 13 | TRBV2 | NA | CASSVGSEYGYTF | TGTGCCAGCAGTGTCGGGTCCGAGTATGGCTACACCTTC
NA | TRBJ1-4 | 13 | TRBV3-1/TRBV3-2 | TRBD1 | CASSQTGGEKLFF | TGTGCCAGCAGCCAGACAGGGGGGGAAAAACTGTTTTTT
NA | TRBJ1-1 | 12 | TRBV30 | NA | CAWSASNTEAFF | TGTGCCTGGAGTGCCTCCAACACTGAAGCTTTCTTT
NA | TRBJ1-4 | 13 | TRBV29-1 | TRBD1 | CSVLTGVNEKLFF | TGCAGCGTACTGACAGGGGTTAATGAAAAACTGTTTTTT